The rows below give T cell receptor beta chains drawn from one sample of a study of T-cell memory formation after mild COVID-19. TCRdb independently ran MiXCR on the 5' RACE reads; one entry per CDR3 protein. The table lists 300,000 to 400,000 distinct CDR3 sequences, 10% to 15% of them singletons. Sequencing used PBMCs or a T cell subset sorted from them (not recorded which). The source is a man younger than 35 who had mild COVID-19 (a few samples of this study predate the infection). Cell type and time point are not known. The CDR3 runs from the conserved cysteine through the conserved F or W. The order of the fields is J gene, D gene, clone size, V gene, CDR3 protein, CDR3 DNA. D genes are given only for firm matches. Expanded clones are given a class, and other clones once, few, many or no size at all.

>TRBJ2-3|TRBD2|.|TRBV9
CASSGTSGAVTDTQYF
TGTGCCAGCAGCGGGACTAGCGGGGCAGTTACAGATACGCAGTATTTT
>TRBJ1-2|.|few|TRBV7-8
CASSLTALGGYTF
TGTGCCAGCAGCTTGACAGCTCTCGGTGGCTACACCTTC
>TRBJ2-1|.|.|TRBV4-2
CASSFGTLAYGTRGQFF
TGTGCCAGCAGCTTTGGGACTCTAGCTTACGGGACTCGGGGGCAGTTCTTC
>TRBJ2-2|TRBD2|few|TRBV5-5
CASSPPTSGTGELFF
TGTGCCAGCAGCCCACCGACTAGCGGCACCGGGGAGCTGTTTTTT
>TRBJ1-1|.|.|TRBV5-6
CASRTRTEAFF
TGTGCCAGCAGGACACGAACTGAAGCTTTCTTT
>TRBJ2-3|TRBD1|few|TRBV12-3/TRBV12-4
CASSYDRGDTQYF
TGTGCCAGCAGTTATGACAGGGGTGATACGCAGTATTTT
>TRBJ2-3|TRBD1|.|TRBV20-1
CSARDFSGQGGTDTQYF
TGCAGTGCTAGAGACTTCTCCGGACAGGGGGGCACAGATACGCAGTATTTT
>TRBJ2-3|.|.|TRBV3-1
CASSPGGLQEQYF
TGTGCCAGCAGCCCAGGGGGACTACAGGAGCAGTATTTT
>TRBJ1-1|.|.|TRBV6-5
CASSHPMNTEAFF
TGTGCCAGCAGCCACCCCATGAACACTGAAGCTTTCTTT
>TRBJ2-2|.|.|TRBV4-1
CASSQDRNGELFF
TGCGCCAGCAGCCAAGATAGGAACGGGGAGCTGTTTTTT
>TRBJ1-6|.|.|TRBV3-1
CASRGRAMAADNSPLHF
TGTGCCAGCAGGGGCAGGGCCATGGCCGCGGATAATTCACCCCTCCACTTT
>TRBJ2-2|.|.|TRBV4-1
CASSDRIGAGIGELFF
TGCGCCAGCAGCGATCGCATAGGGGCGGGCATCGGGGAGCTGTTTTTT
>TRBJ1-5|.|few|TRBV5-6
CASSFESNQPQHF
TGTGCCAGCAGCTTCGAGAGCAATCAGCCCCAGCATTTT
>TRBJ2-2|TRBD1|.|TRBV5-1
CASSSPGQGYTGELFF
TGCGCCAGCAGCTCACCGGGACAGGGGTACACCGGGGAGCTGTTTTTT
>TRBJ2-2|.|.|TRBV11-2
CASSGIRGRGTGELFF
TGTGCCAGCAGCGGCATACGCGGGCGGGGCACCGGGGAGCTGTTTTTT
>TRBJ2-5|.|few|TRBV24-1
CATSGSPGFGETQYF
TGTGCCACCAGTGGATCCCCGGGGTTCGGTGAGACCCAGTACTTC
>TRBJ1-6|TRBD1|.|TRBV4-3
CASSQEHGGQGNSPLHF
TGCGCCAGCAGCCAAGAGCATGGCGGACAGGGGAATTCACCCCTCCACTTT
>TRBJ1-1|.|few|TRBV20-1
CSAFTGFLLITEAFF
TGCAGTGCTTTTACAGGGTTCCTGCTTATCACTGAAGCTTTCTTT
>TRBJ2-1|.|once|TRBV9
CASSVRIGANEQFF
TGTGCCAGCAGCGTCCGAATCGGAGCCAATGAGCAGTTCTTC
>TRBJ2-5|TRBD2|few|TRBV12-3/TRBV12-4
CASSFGPSGGAQYF
TGTGCCAGCAGTTTTGGTCCTAGCGGGGGGGCCCAGTACTTC
>TRBJ1-2|.|many|TRBV6-5
CASGTSRDRIGNGYTF
TGTGCCAGCGGCACGTCTCGAGACAGAATCGGGAATGGCTACACCTTC
>TRBJ2-1|.|.|TRBV6-2/TRBV6-3
CASRARLGIWNEQFF
TGTGCCAGCAGGGCACGGTTAGGTATTTGGAATGAGCAGTTCTTC
>TRBJ1-2|.|few|TRBV7-2
CASSLNGGDGGYTF
TGTGCCAGCAGCTTAAATGGAGGGGATGGTGGCTACACCTTC
>TRBJ2-1|.|few|TRBV18
CASSPYSYNEQFF
TGTGCCAGCTCACCATACAGCTACAATGAGCAGTTCTTC
>TRBJ2-7|.|few|TRBV6-2/TRBV6-3
CASRTSHRVEQYF
TGTGCCAGCAGAACCAGCCACAGGGTTGAGCAGTACTTC
>TRBJ2-1|.|few|TRBV29-1
CSVCWGVGNEQFF
TGCAGCGTGTGTTGGGGGGTTGGCAATGAGCAGTTCTTC
>TRBJ2-6|TRBD1|.|TRBV6-5
CASRKQGTSSGANVLTF
TGTGCCAGCAGAAAACAGGGGACATCCTCTGGGGCCAACGTCCTGACTTTC
>TRBJ2-5|.|few|TRBV5-1
CASSPQGGVPQETQYF
TGCGCCAGCAGCCCGCAAGGAGGGGTACCCCAGGAGACCCAGTACTTC
>TRBJ2-3|.|many|TRBV4-1
CASSQRSSEDTQYF
TGCGCCAGCAGCCAACGATCTTCCGAAGATACGCAGTATTTT
>TRBJ2-7|.|.|TRBV4-3
CASSRVIRDGQYF
TGCGCCAGCAGCCGAGTTATCCGAGACGGGCAGTACTTC
>TRBJ2-1|.|many|TRBV7-9
CASSRWVDEQFF
TGTGCCAGCAGCCGATGGGTCGATGAGCAGTTCTTC
>TRBJ2-1|TRBD2|few|TRBV6-2/TRBV6-3
CASSYSGGQYNEQFF
TGTGCCAGCAGTTATAGCGGGGGCCAATACAATGAGCAGTTCTTC
>TRBJ2-5|.|few|TRBV27
CASSSLSLWTEKETQYF
TGTGCCAGCAGTTCACTATCCCTGTGGACGGAAAAAGAGACCCAGTACTTC
>TRBJ2-7|.|few|TRBV7-2
CASSSMSSYEQYF
TGTGCCAGCAGCTCCATGAGCTCCTACGAGCAGTACTTC
>TRBJ2-5|TRBD2|few|TRBV7-3
CASSRSGGAQETQYF
TGTGCCAGCAGCCGTAGCGGGGGGGCCCAAGAGACCCAGTACTTC
>TRBJ1-6|TRBD1|.|TRBV7-2
CASSSPGTGLSPLHF
TGTGCCAGCAGCTCACCCGGGACAGGGCTTTCACCCCTCCACTTT
>TRBJ2-1|TRBD2|few|TRBV7-9
CASSLARRGGLVRRVYNEQFF
TGTGCCAGCAGCTTAGCGCGGCGGGGGGGCCTCGTCCGGCGCGTTTACAATGAGCAGTTCTTC
>TRBJ2-1|.|.|TRBV9
CASSVGDLREQFF
TGTGCCAGCAGCGTAGGTGACTTGAGGGAACAGTTCTTC
>TRBJ2-3|.|few|TRBV10-3
CAIRATDTQYF
TGTGCCATTCGGGCCACAGATACGCAGTATTTT
>TRBJ2-3|TRBD2|few|TRBV7-2
CASSSFGTSLTDTQYF
TGTGCCAGCAGCTCTTTCGGGACTAGCCTTACAGATACGCAGTATTTT
>TRBJ2-6|TRBD1|many|TRBV5-1
CASSEQGAGANVLTF
TGCGCCAGCAGCGAACAGGGGGCTGGGGCCAACGTCCTGACTTTC
>TRBJ1-6|.|.|TRBV20-1
CSAFGDGDSPLHF
TGCAGTGCTTTTGGGGACGGGGACTCACCCCTCCACTTT
>TRBJ2-1|TRBD2|.|TRBV2
CASSERGLAGWDEQFF
TGTGCCAGCAGTGAGCGGGGACTAGCGGGGTGGGATGAGCAGTTCTTC
>TRBJ2-1|.|once|TRBV2
CASSPWNEQFF
TGTGCCAGCAGCCCCTGGAATGAGCAGTTCTTC
>TRBJ2-5|.|.|TRBV14
CASSQIKRDIQETQYF
TGTGCCAGCAGCCAAATAAAACGGGACATCCAAGAGACCCAGTACTTC
>TRBJ2-7|.|few|TRBV13
CASSLYIQGREQYF
TGTGCCAGCAGCTTATACATTCAGGGGCGCGAGCAGTACTTC
>TRBJ1-1|.|.|TRBV5-1
CASSSGDRNTEAFF
TGCGCCAGCAGCTCGGGCGACAGGAACACTGAAGCTTTCTTT
>TRBJ2-1|.|few|TRBV5-1
CASHTSGSSYNEQFF
TGCGCCAGTCACACAAGCGGTAGCTCCTACAATGAGCAGTTCTTC
>TRBJ2-1|.|.|TRBV7-8
CASSWINEQFF
TGTGCCAGCAGCTGGATCAATGAGCAGTTCTTC
>TRBJ2-3|.|few|TRBV24-1
CATSDATDSTDTQYF
TGTGCCACCAGTGATGCAACGGACAGCACAGATACGCAGTATTTT